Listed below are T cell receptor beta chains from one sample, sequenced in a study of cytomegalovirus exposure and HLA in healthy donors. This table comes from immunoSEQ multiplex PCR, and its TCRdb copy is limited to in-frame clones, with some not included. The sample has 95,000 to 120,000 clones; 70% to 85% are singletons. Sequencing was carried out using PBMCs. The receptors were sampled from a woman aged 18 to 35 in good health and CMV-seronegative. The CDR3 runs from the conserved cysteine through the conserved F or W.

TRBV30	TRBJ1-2	CAWRTDRGNYGYTF
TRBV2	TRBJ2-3	CASSLTGVVGDTQYF
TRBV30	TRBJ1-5	CAWDGAGNQPQHF
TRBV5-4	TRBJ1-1	CASSALSGGTEAFF
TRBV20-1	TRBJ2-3	CTPGEDTQYF
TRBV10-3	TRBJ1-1	CAISGDTPEAFF
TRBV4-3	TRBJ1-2	CASSQDGTANYGYTF
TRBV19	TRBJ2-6	CAPPLAGANVLTF
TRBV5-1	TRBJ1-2	CASSLRLQGQDYTF
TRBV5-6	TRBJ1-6	CASSPDRGNSPLHF
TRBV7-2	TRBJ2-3	CASSLANSGGGGQYF
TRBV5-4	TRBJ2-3	CASSLPGRTDTQYF
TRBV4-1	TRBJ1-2	CASSPREALANYGYTF
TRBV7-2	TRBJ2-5	CASSTGSVETQYF
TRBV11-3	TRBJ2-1	CASSLNARPHEQFF
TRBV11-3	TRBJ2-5	CASSPGETIEETQYF
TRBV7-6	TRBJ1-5	CASSLGEVQPQHF
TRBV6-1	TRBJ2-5	CASSATGQETQYF
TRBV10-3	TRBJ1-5	CAIQGKGQPQHF
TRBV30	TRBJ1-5	CAWRGRQGFNQPQHF
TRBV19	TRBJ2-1	CASSIRDLGTQQFF
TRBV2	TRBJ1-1	CATIRTATEAFF
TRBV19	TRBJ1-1	CASSRGSTEAFF
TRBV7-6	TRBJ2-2	CASSLQGSPGELFF
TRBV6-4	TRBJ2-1	CASSPYAGGPRNEQFF
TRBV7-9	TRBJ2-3	CAISDTQYF
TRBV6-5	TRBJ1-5	CASTPVGGDQPQHF
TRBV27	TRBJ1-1	CASSGRGRDTEAFF
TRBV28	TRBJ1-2	CASTPSPLYYGYTF
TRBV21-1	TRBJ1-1	CASSGRTGDQLRAFF
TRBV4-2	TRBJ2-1	CASSQDPTSGYEQFF
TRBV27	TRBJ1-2	CASSLTGMGYGYTF
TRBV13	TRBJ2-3	CASSGTSALRAQYF
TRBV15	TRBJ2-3	CATSTSPGQGIDTQYF
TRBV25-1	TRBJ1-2	CASSDRRDFGYTF
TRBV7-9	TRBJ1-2	CASSLSGRTIFYGYTF
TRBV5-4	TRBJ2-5	CASSPVAGGWETQYF
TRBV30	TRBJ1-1	CACSQGNTEAFF